This is a list of T cell receptor beta chains from one sample in a study of shared T cell receptors in the human thymus. The data were produced by immunoSEQ multiplex PCR, yet TCRdb's version contains in-frame clones alone and is incomplete. Counted here are 630,000 or so clones, around 87% occurring once; the ten biggest clones make up 0.0094%. These data also featured in a second study, about human thymus T cells.

The material sequenced was thymocytes. These receptors originate from a boy under three years old with a congenital heart defect. CDR3s include the opening cysteine and the closing phenylalanine or tryptophan. Fields, in order: D gene, V gene, J gene, clone size, CDR3 protein, CDR3 DNA. A D gene is named only where the DNA matches it firmly. Not all rows give a size; the values are once, few, many and, for expanded clones, a class.

-	TRBV4-1	TRBJ1-2	-	CASSQVSLGQLSTNYGYTF	TGCGCCAGCAGCCAAGTATCCCTAGGACAGCTAAGTACTAACTATGGCTACACCTTC
-	TRBV16	TRBJ1-6	-	CASSQYQNSPLHF	TGTGCCAGCAGCCAATACCAGAATTCACCCCTCCACTTT
-	TRBV29-1	TRBJ2-7	once	CSVGKGRSYEQYF	TGCAGCGTTGGAAAGGGGCGGTCCTACGAGCAGTACTTC
-	TRBV30	TRBJ1-2	-	CAWSVLLHSGYTF	TGTGCCTGGAGTGTGCTCCTACACAGTGGCTACACCTTC
-	TRBV6-5	TRBJ1-2	-	CASRGQAGYTF	TGTGCCAGCAGGGGTCAGGCTGGCTACACCTTC
-	TRBV7-2	TRBJ1-5	-	CASSLGHLKGQPQHF	TGTGCCAGCAGCTTAGGACATCTAAAAGGTCAGCCCCAGCATTTT
-	TRBV5-1	TRBJ2-1	-	CASSSRDWNWEQFF	TGCGCCAGCAGCTCCCGGGACTGGAATTGGGAGCAGTTCTTC
TRBD1	TRBV5-4	TRBJ2-6	few	CASSCPPRTGNSGANVLTF	TGTGCCAGCAGCTGTCCCCCGAGGACAGGCAACTCTGGGGCCAACGTCCTGACTTTC
-	TRBV7-9	TRBJ2-1	-	CASSIVVGGRNEQFF	TGTGCCAGCAGCATAGTGGTCGGGGGGCGGAATGAGCAGTTCTTC
TRBD1	TRBV7-6	TRBJ1-4	once	CASSLIDRVWSDEKLFF	TGTGCCAGCAGCTTGATAGACAGGGTGTGGTCAGATGAAAAACTGTTTTTT
TRBD1	TRBV12-5	TRBJ1-2	-	CASGLPGGDGYTF	TGTGCTAGTGGTTTGCCAGGGGGTGATGGCTACACCTTC
-	TRBV19	TRBJ2-2	-	CASSDTWTGELFF	TGTGCCAGTAGTGATACTTGGACCGGGGAGCTGTTTTTT
-	TRBV28	TRBJ1-6	-	CASRTKGVGTHSPLHF	TGTGCCAGCAGAACAAAGGGGGTAGGAACTCATTCACCCCTCCACTTT
TRBD1	TRBV6-6	TRBJ2-7	-	CASSYREQGTSYEQYF	TGTGCCAGCAGTTACCGAGAACAGGGGACCTCCTACGAGCAGTACTTC
TRBD2	TRBV7-6	TRBJ2-3	-	CASSRSGSRSDTQYF	TGTGCCAGCAGCCGGAGCGGGAGTAGGTCCGATACGCAGTATTTT
TRBD1	TRBV10-3	TRBJ1-2	-	CAIKPTGYGYTF	TGTGCCATCAAGCCGACAGGGTATGGCTACACCTTC
-	TRBV9	TRBJ2-7	-	CASSIATGGNEQYF	TGTGCCAGCAGCATAGCAACAGGTGGCAACGAGCAGTACTTC
-	TRBV7-6	TRBJ2-5	-	CASSPCETQYF	TGTGCCAGCAGCCCCTGTGAGACCCAGTACTTC
-	TRBV29-1	TRBJ1-2	-	CSVENGGADNYGYTF	TGCAGCGTTGAAAATGGGGGCGCAGACAACTATGGCTACACCTTC
TRBD2	TRBV28	TRBJ2-2	-	CASSPSGANTGELFF	TGTGCCAGCAGTCCTAGCGGAGCGAACACCGGGGAGCTGTTTTTT
-	TRBV7-9	TRBJ2-1	-	CASSLTPSEISSYNEQFF	TGTGCCAGCAGCTTAACCCCTAGCGAGATTTCCTCCTACAATGAGCAGTTCTTC
-	TRBV7-9	TRBJ1-3	few	CASSLASQGSSGNTIYF	TGTGCCAGCAGCTTAGCGAGTCAGGGCTCCTCTGGAAACACCATATATTTT
-	TRBV4-3	TRBJ2-3	-	CASSPGGASGSTDTQYF	TGCGCCAGCAGCCCAGGGGGGGCTAGCGGGAGCACAGATACGCAGTATTTT
-	TRBV6-1	TRBJ2-2	-	CASSALQARTGELFF	TGTGCCAGCAGTGCCCTACAGGCCAGGACCGGGGAGCTGTTTTTT
TRBD1	TRBV6-5	TRBJ2-7	few	CASSPDRAPYEQYF	TGTGCCAGCAGCCCCGACAGGGCTCCATACGAGCAGTACTTC
-	TRBV19	TRBJ2-2	once	CASSQGITGELFF	TGTGCCAGTAGTCAGGGAATCACCGGGGAGCTGTTTTTT
TRBD2	TRBV5-4	TRBJ2-1	-	CASSRGTSGDYNEQFF	TGTGCCAGCAGCCGCGGGACTAGCGGGGATTACAATGAGCAGTTCTTC
TRBD1	TRBV30	TRBJ2-1	-	CAWSRTGEVHNEQFF	TGTGCCTGGAGCCGGACAGGGGAGGTCCACAATGAGCAGTTCTTC
TRBD2	TRBV7-9	TRBJ2-7	-	CASTAGETSDSHEQYF	TGTGCCAGCACCGCGGGGGAGACTAGTGATTCCCACGAGCAGTACTTC
TRBD2	TRBV4-1	TRBJ2-3	once	CASSQDYRLAATTDTQYF	TGCGCCAGCAGCCAAGATTACCGCCTAGCGGCAACCACAGATACGCAGTATTTT
-	TRBV28	TRBJ1-4	-	CASSLRGEKLFF	TGTGCCAGCAGTTTAAGGGGGGAAAAACTGTTTTTT
TRBD1	TRBV14	TRBJ2-7	once	CASSLRTGGINEQYF	TGTGCCAGCAGCCTACGGACAGGGGGCATAAACGAGCAGTACTTC
-	TRBV28	TRBJ2-2	-	CASSSHGGYSTGELFF	TGTGCCAGCAGTTCCCATGGAGGGTACTCCACCGGGGAGCTGTTTTTT
TRBD2	TRBV4-3	TRBJ2-5	-	CASSQESGLETLAGKETQYF	TGCGCCAGCAGCCAAGAAAGTGGTCTGGAAACACTAGCGGGTAAAGAGACCCAGTACTTC
TRBD1	TRBV4-3	TRBJ1-3	few	CASSQVGQGDGNTIYF	TGCGCCAGCAGCCAAGTGGGACAGGGGGACGGAAACACCATATATTTT
TRBD1	TRBV6-4	TRBJ1-1	-	CASRAGTGGKAFF	TGTGCCAGCAGAGCCGGGACAGGGGGAAAGGCTTTCTTT
-	TRBV7-9	TRBJ2-2	-	CASRQSSGDTGELFF	TGTGCCAGCAGACAATCCTCGGGGGACACCGGGGAGCTGTTTTTT
-	TRBV15	TRBJ2-7	-	CATSREFFGEQYF	TGTGCCACCAGCAGAGAATTCTTCGGGGAGCAGTACTTC
TRBD1	TRBV19	TRBJ1-2	-	CASSLDRVTYGYTF	TGTGCCAGTAGTTTGGACAGGGTAACATATGGCTACACCTTC
-	TRBV5-1	TRBJ1-4	-	CASSPGYNEKLFF	TGCGCCAGCAGCCCCGGGTATAATGAAAAACTGTTTTTT
TRBD2	TRBV28	TRBJ2-7	-	CASSLRREKGSEQYF	TGTGCCAGCAGTTTACGGCGGGAGAAGGGTAGCGAGCAGTACTTC
TRBD1	TRBV7-8	TRBJ2-7	-	CASSLEGAARYYEQYF	TGTGCCAGCAGCTTAGAGGGGGCGGCGCGATACTACGAGCAGTACTTC
TRBD1	TRBV4-1	TRBJ2-4	-	CASSQEVRGQGLNLAKNIQYF	TGCGCCAGCAGCCAAGAGGTTAGGGGGCAGGGTTTGAACCTAGCCAAAAACATTCAGTACTTC
-	TRBV28	TRBJ1-6	few	CASSFWQALYNSPLHF	TGTGCCAGCAGTTTTTGGCAGGCCCTCTATAATTCACCCCTCCACTTT
TRBD2	TRBV9	TRBJ2-2	few	CASSVVTSGSTGELFF	TGTGCCAGCAGCGTAGTTACTAGCGGGAGTACCGGGGAGCTGTTTTTT